These T cell receptor beta chains were read from a single sample in a study of blood T cell repertoires in COVID-19. Data came from immunoSEQ multiplex PCR; TCRdb stores just in-frame clones and leaves some out. Among about 73,000 clones listed, about 86% were seen once. The sequenced sample was peripheral blood. These receptors were obtained from a human donor in a cohort sampled during active COVID-19. Both conserved end residues are part of each CDR3. A D gene is named only where the DNA matches it firmly. Clone size, where shown, is once, few, many, or a class for clones that have expanded.

d_call	v_call	j_call	clone_size	cdr3_aa
-	TRBV4-1	TRBJ1-2	-	CASSYDSGRRINYGYTF
-	TRBV7-2	TRBJ1-6	-	CASSQLMAVRDSPLHF
TRBD1	TRBV4-1	TRBJ2-1	-	CASSRNRGSYNEQFF
-	TRBV10-3	TRBJ2-7	-	CAISEFPGDEQYF
TRBD1	TRBV2	TRBJ2-2	-	CASREMAGGTGELFF
TRBD2	TRBV9	TRBJ2-5	-	CASSAKTSGGFQETQYF
-	TRBV19	TRBJ1-1	few	CASSEQAVGTEAFF
TRBD2	TRBV6-2/TRBV6-3	TRBJ2-5	-	CASSVAREGAQYF
-	TRBV6-5	TRBJ1-1	-	CASSYSRGGPTEAFF
-	TRBV5-6	TRBJ2-6	-	CASSSVSSSGANVLTF
TRBD1	TRBV11-2	TRBJ2-7	-	CASSLGRGHSYEQYF
-	TRBV7-2	TRBJ2-1	-	CASSLMSGNYEQFF